This entry lists 24 T cell receptor beta chains sequenced from one sample in a study of blood T cell repertoires in COVID-19. TCRdb's copy holds only in-frame clones and misses some; the assay was immunoSEQ multiplex PCR. The sample has about 280,000 clones; around 86% are singletons. The sample comprised peripheral blood. The receptors originated from a woman aged 40 to 50 who had recovered from COVID-19.

V gene TRBV19 combines with J gene TRBJ2-7; 9 bases agree with TRBD2. Germline V gives CDR1 LNHDA, CDR2 SQIVND (reference sequence). This CDR3 contains 16 residues. Germline trimming cut 5 bases from V and 0 bases from J; bases unmatched to any gene: 8. DNA for the CDR3: TGTGCCAGTAGTTCAACCTTTAGCGGGAGCTCCTACGAGCAGTACTTC. Protein product: CASSSTFSGSSYEQYF.

The rearrangement uses TRBV29-1 and TRBJ2-5; 8 bases are a match to TRBD2. Germline V CDR1 and CDR2: SQVTM, ANQGSEA. The CDR3 consists of 13 residues. The V and J ends lost 6 bases and 2 bases, in that order; junction bases with no gene match: 5. CDR3 in amino acids: CSVTGTRQETQYF. DNA of the CDR3: TGCAGCGTGACCGGGACTAGACAAGAGACCCAGTACTTC.

This chain connects TRBV24-1 to TRBJ1-2; 10 bases line up with TRBD1. Trimming at V came to 4 bases and at J to 5 bases, leaving 9 bases not matched to a gene. Germline V gene lookup returns CDR1 KGHDR and CDR2 SFDVKD. This CDR3 is 16 amino acids long. The CDR3 reads CATSEGTGAAGYGYTF. The CDR3 nucleotides read TGTGCCACCAGTGAAGGGACAGGGGCTGCTGGGTATGGCTACACCTTC.

The genes are TRBV5-1 and TRBJ1-1, with TRBD1 identical over 10 bases. With 5 bases clipped from V and 0 bases from J, the junction kept 4 bases outside the gene matches. This CDR3 contains 15 residues. Germline V CDR1 and CDR2: SGHRS, YFSETQ. As DNA, the CDR3 is TGCGCCAGCAGACCAGGACAGGGGGTGAACACTGAAGCTTTCTTT. The encoded protein is CASRPGQGVNTEAFF. The whole variable domain, remainder taken from reference TRBV5-1 and TRBJ1-1, is KAGVTQTPRYLIKTRGQQVTLSCSPISGHRSVSWYQQTPGQGLQFLFEYFSETQRNKGNFPGRFSGRQFSNSRSEMNVSTLELGDSALYLCASRPGQGVNTEAFFGQGTRLTVV.

Details on this clone: One junction end does not reproduce the germline sequence, and a read error may be involved. The V and J genes are TRBV3-1 (or the pseudogene TRBV3-2) and TRBJ1-2; 9 positions match TRBD1. The CDR3 has 12 residues. From germline, CDR1 is LGHDT and CDR2 YNNKEL (reference sequence). The CDR3 DNA reads as TGTGCCAGCAGCCCGTACGGCCGGGACAGGGCCTTC. This codes for CASSPYGRDRAF.

The chain joins TRBV7-9 to TRBJ2-7; 11 nucleotides align to TRBD1. The CDR3 runs to 17 residues. The V gene's germline CDR1 is SEHNR and CDR2 FQNEAQ (reference sequence). Trimming removed 5 bases from V and 6 bases from J; junction bases left unmatched: 15. CDR3 sequence: CASSTRTGGPRALEQYF. As DNA, the CDR3 is TGTGCCAGCAGCACTCGGACAGGGGGCCCCAGGGCTCTCGAGCAGTACTTC.

The chain combines TRBV15 with TRBJ2-7; 8 nucleotides line up with TRBD2. V lost 0 bases to trimming and J lost 2 bases; unmatched junction nucleotides: 15. This CDR3 is built from 19 residues. In germline, CDR1 is LNHNV, CDR2 YYDKDF (reference sequence). CDR3: CATSRDIGNLAGPAYEQYF. The CDR3 DNA reads as TGTGCCACCAGCAGAGATATCGGAAATCTAGCGGGCCCGGCCTACGAGCAGTACTTC.

CDR3 region: CASSLTLAGVVDTQYF. In nucleotides, the CDR3 is TGTGCCAGCAGCCTTACACTAGCGGGAGTTGTAGATACGCAGTATTTT. The chain recombines TRBV5-6 with TRBJ2-3; TRBD2 agrees at 11 bases. Trimming cost V 4 bases and J 5 bases; bases outside gene matches: 9. The CDR3 has 16 residues. Germline loops: CDR1 SGHDT, CDR2 YYEEEE. The full variable domain, rest sourced from reference TRBV5-6 and TRBJ2-3, is DAGVTQSPTHLIKTRGQQVTLRCSPKSGHDTVSWYQQALGQGPQFIFQYYEEEERQRGNFPDRFSGHQFPNYSSELNVNALLLGDSALYLCASSLTLAGVVDTQYFGPGTRLTVL.

This clone was detected a few times. In DNA, the CDR3 is TGCGCCAGCACCCGAGGTGATTACAATGAGCAGTTCTTC. It yields the protein CASTRGDYNEQFF. This rearrangement joins TRBV5-1 to TRBJ2-1; D call uncertain. V was pared by 6 bases and J by 4 bases, with 11 bases between. Germline V gene data show CDR1 as SGHRS and CDR2 as YFSETQ. This CDR3 comprises 13 residues.

This clone was seen a single time. The chain has TRBV6-5 and TRBJ1-2; D is unresolved. There are 13 residues in the CDR3. From germline, CDR1 is MNHEY and CDR2 SVGAGI. V lost 2 bases to trimming and J lost 5 bases, with 9 bases between them. The CDR3 spells CASSYPGGYGYTF. For the CDR3, the DNA is TGTGCCAGCAGTTACCCCGGCGGGTATGGCTACACCTTC.

This sequence joins TRBV5-1 and TRBJ2-3, with 9 bases aligning to TRBD2. The CDR3 loop spans 16 amino acids. In germline, CDR1 is SGHRS, CDR2 YFSETQ. The V and J ends lost 0 bases and 3 bases, in that order; junction bases with no gene match: 5. This CDR3 reads CASSLGREGPTDTQYF. CDR3 nucleotide sequence: TGCGCCAGCAGCTTGGGGCGGGAGGGCCCGACAGATACGCAGTATTTT.

J is TRBJ2-2 and V is TRBV28, with D perhaps TRBD1 (6 bases). The V and J ends lost 3 bases and 0 bases respectively, with 29 bases between them. CDR1 and CDR2 from the germline V gene are MDHEN and SYDVKM. The CDR3 loop spans 22 amino acids. The CDR3 bases are TGTGCCAGCAGTTTCGTCTATTTTAGCCGGGACAAGAAATTTTCGAACACCGGGGAGCTGTTTTTT. Amino acid sequence: CASSFVYFSRDKKFSNTGELFF.

The chain combines TRBV18 with TRBJ1-1, with 8 bases that match TRBD1. The length of the CDR3 is 14 residues. V gave up 8 bases and J gave up 1 base; unmatched junction bases: 6. Germline CDR1 and CDR2: KGHSH and LQKENI. The CDR3 DNA reads as TGTGCCAGCCGTCGACAGGGGACGAACACTGAAGCTTTCTTT. Translating gives CASRRQGTNTEAFF.

The chain joins TRBV5-4 to TRBJ2-7, with TRBD1 matching 8 bases. V shed 4 bases and J 5 bases; nucleotides not matched to a gene: 8. The germline gives CDR1 SGHNT, CDR2 YYREEE (reference sequence). This CDR3 has 14 residues. CDR3 coding DNA: TGTGCCAGCAGCCAGGGGGCGAGTTTCCACGAGCAGTACTTC. It translates to CASSQGASFHEQYF.

V usage is TRBV24-1 and J usage is TRBJ2-1; 8 bases map to TRBD1. Germline V CDR1 and CDR2: KGHDR, SFDVKD. The CDR3 totals 16 residues. V lost 7 bases, J lost 5 bases, and 12 bases stayed unmatched. The CDR3, as DNA: TGTGCCACCAGCGGCGGACAGGGTAGGGTGGACAATGAGCAGTTCTTC. This translates into CATSGGQGRVDNEQFF.

There are a few counts of this clone. This rearrangement joins TRBV14 to TRBJ1-1; the D is unclear. CDR3 length: 14 amino acids. Germline assignment: CDR1 SGHDN and CDR2 FVKESK. V was pared by 0 bases and J by 4 bases, with 9 bases between. This chain's CDR3 is CASSQEFRSTEAFF. The CDR3, as DNA: TGTGCCAGCAGCCAAGAATTCAGATCCACTGAAGCTTTCTTT.

The chain is built from TRBV6-4 and TRBJ2-7; D perhaps matches TRBD2 (5 bases). The germline V and J ends were trimmed by 6 bases and 1 base, with 16 bases remaining between them. Germline CDR1 MRHNA, CDR2 SNTAGT. The CDR3 sequence is 15 residues long. DNA for the CDR3: TGTGCCAGCAGCCGCCCAATAACGGGATCCTACGAGCAGTACTTC. This sequence encodes CASSRPITGSYEQYF.

V usage is TRBV7-3 and J usage is TRBJ2-6, with a possible D match to TRBD1 (6 bases). The V gene lost 5 bases and the J gene lost 2 bases, with 10 bases spanning the gap. CDR1 SGHTA and CDR2 FQGTGA come from the germline V gene. CDR3 length: 15 amino acids. The CDR3 region has the DNA TGTGCCAGCAGCCTGGGACACGCTGGGGCCAACGTCCTGACTTTC. Protein sequence: CASSLGHAGANVLTF.

This clone is a singleton in its sample. The gene calls are TRBV4-1 and TRBJ2-7, with 11 positions matching TRBD1. V was pared by 4 bases and J by 2 bases, with 10 bases of the junction left unmatched. Per the germline V gene, CDR1 is MGHRA and CDR2 is YSYEKL. CDR3 length: 17 residues. This CDR3 is CASSPRPGQGDAYEQYF. Written as DNA, the CDR3 is TGCGCCAGCAGCCCCCGGCCGGGACAGGGGGACGCCTACGAGCAGTACTTC.

The gene calls are TRBV7-2 and TRBJ2-1, with 7 bases lining up with TRBD2. Germline assignment: CDR1 SGHTA and CDR2 FQGNSA. This CDR3 spans 12 amino acids. V trimming: 5 bases; J trimming: 8 bases; junction bases outside the gene matches: 3. CDR3 sequence: CASSRTSYEQFF. The DNA of the CDR3 is TGTGCCAGCAGCCGGACTAGTTATGAGCAGTTCTTC. Using reference TRBV7-2 and TRBJ2-1 for the parts outside the CDR3, the full variable domain is GAGVSQSPSNKVTEKGKDVELRCDPISGHTALYWYRQSLGQGLEFLIYFQGNSAPDKSGLPSDRFSAERTGGSVSTLTIQRTQQEDSAVYLCASSRTSYEQFFGPGTRLTVL.

This chain uses TRBV5-6 with TRBJ2-7, with 12 bases aligning to TRBD2. This CDR3 is 16 amino acids long. V was clipped by 2 bases and J by 7 bases; unmatched bases: 10. The germline V gene has CDR1 SGHDT and CDR2 YYEEEE. CDR3 DNA sequence: TGTGCCAGCAGCTTTAGTCTAGCGGGAGGGCCCGGGGAGCAGTACTTC. Residues: CASSFSLAGGPGEQYF.

The chain has TRBV19 and TRBJ2-4, with TRBD2 matching over 11 bases. Germline trimming cut 10 bases from V and 2 bases from J; bases unmatched to any gene: 4. The CDR3 has 14 residues. Germline V gives CDR1 LNHDA, CDR2 SQIVND (reference sequence). The CDR3 spells CATLAGGSKNIQYF. CDR3 in DNA: TGTGCCACTTTAGCGGGAGGGTCCAAAAACATTCAGTACTTC. The full variable domain, with the rest looked up from reference TRBV19 and TRBJ2-4, is DGGITQSPKYLFRKEGQNVTLSCEQNLNHDAMYWYRQDPGQGLRLIYYSQIVNDFQKGDIAEGYSVSREKKESFPLTVTSAQKNPTAFYLCATLAGGSKNIQYFGAGTRLSVL.

This rearrangement joins TRBV9 to TRBJ2-2; D is possibly TRBD2 (6 bases). V lost 0 bases, J lost 6 bases, and 12 bases lay in between. The germline CDR1 and CDR2 sequences are SGDLS and YYNGEE. The CDR3 has 15 residues. CDR3: CASSVDPRESGELFF. Here the CDR3 DNA reads TGTGCCAGCAGCGTAGATCCACGGGAGTCCGGGGAGCTGTTTTTT.

This chain connects TRBV27 to TRBJ2-3; tentatively, D is TRBD2 (5 bases). V shed 10 bases and J shed 0 bases, with 20 bases lying between them. The germline V gene encodes CDR1 MNHEY and CDR2 SMNVEV (reference sequence). There are 16 residues in the CDR3. The CDR3: CATNLLGLASTDTQYF. The CDR3 DNA follows: TGTGCCACCAACCTCCTCGGACTCGCGAGCACAGATACGCAGTATTTT.